The 16 T cell receptor beta chains below come from one sample, sequenced in a study of T cell responses to AZD1222 COVID-19 vaccine. The method was immunoSEQ multiplex PCR; TCRdb's version includes in-frame clones alone and lacks a portion of them. The sample has roughly 99,000 clones; about 93% are singletons. The sample in question was peripheral blood, obtained on day 0 of AZD1222 vaccination. Receptors were obtained from an adult in good health.

The chain uses TRBV10-3 and TRBJ2-3, with TRBD2 matching 13 bases. Germline V gene sequence: CDR1 ENHRY, CDR2 SYGVKD. The CDR3 consists of 14 residues. With V trimmed by 10 bases and J by 4 bases, 5 bases remained unmatched. The CDR3 loop reads CATLLAGGPDTQYF. CDR3 bases: TGTGCCACCTTACTAGCGGGGGGGCCAGATACGCAGTATTTT.

The CDR3 is CASSVLAGKDNEQFF. DNA for the CDR3: TGTGCCAGCAGCGTATTGGCAGGGAAGGACAATGAGCAGTTCTTC. The chain recombines TRBV9 with TRBJ2-1, with a weak D call TRBD1 (5 bases). Germline assignment: CDR1 SGDLS and CDR2 YYNGEE. The CDR3 has 15 residues. V was shortened by 1 base and J by 5 bases, with 13 bases between the two germline ends.

The chain recombines TRBV6-6 with TRBJ2-5, with a tentative D call TRBD1 (5 bases). V lost 10 bases to trimming and J lost 5 bases, with 23 bases between them. The CDR3 totals 15 residues. Germline V gives CDR1 MNHNY, CDR2 SVGAGI (reference sequence). CDR3 residues: CATLPDTPQGETQYF. CDR3 nucleotide sequence: TGTGCCACCCTTCCGGACACCCCTCAGGGTGAGACCCAGTACTTC.

This sequence joins TRBV19 and TRBJ1-3, with D maybe TRBD1 (5 bases). V lost 5 bases to trimming and J lost 2 bases, with 16 bases between them. This CDR3 has 16 amino acids. Germline values: CDR1 LNHDA, CDR2 SQIVND (reference sequence). CDR3 nucleotide sequence: TGTGCCAGTAGTCCTCGCTCCAACAGGCCTGGAAACACCATATATTTT. This encodes CASSPRSNRPGNTIYF.

The chain's CDR3 is CASSPNPGQRETQYF. The CDR3 coding sequence is TGTGCCAGCAGCCCGAACCCGGGACAGCGAGAGACCCAGTACTTC. The V and J genes are TRBV9 and TRBJ2-5; TRBD1 agrees at 7 bases. Per the germline V gene, CDR1 is SGDLS and CDR2 is YYNGEE. This CDR3 has 15 residues. V shed 4 bases, J shed 4 bases, and the junction held 10 bases outside the gene matches.

The CDR3, as DNA: TGTGCCAGCAACTCCGGGACTAACAATGAGCAGTTCTTC. Amino acid sequence: CASNSGTNNEQFF. V usage is TRBV12-3 or TRBV12-4 and J usage is TRBJ2-1, with TRBD2 matching over 7 bases. The CDR3 is 13 residues long. Unmatched junction bases numbered 5, after V lost 7 bases and J lost 5 bases.

In this sample, this clone turned up once. The chain links TRBV5-4 to TRBJ1-5, with a tentative D call TRBD1 (5 bases). Germline CDR1 SGHNT, CDR2 YYREEE (reference sequence). V was pared by 0 bases and J by 4 bases, with 11 bases between. The CDR3 sequence is 15 residues long. CDR3 loop: CASSLGGGRNQPQHF. In DNA, the CDR3 is TGTGCCAGCAGCTTGGGGGGGGGAAGGAATCAGCCCCAGCATTTT. The complete variable domain, with remaining parts taken from reference TRBV5-4 and TRBJ1-5, reads ETGVTQSPTHLIKTRGQQVTLRCSSQSGHNTVSWYQQALGQGPQFIFQYYREEENGRGNFPPRFSGLQFPNYSSELNVNALELDDSALYLCASSLGGGRNQPQHFGDGTRLSIL.

The V call is TRBV5-1, the J call TRBJ2-7, with D possibly being TRBD2 (6 bases). The CDR3 runs 14 residues. CDR1 SGHRS and CDR2 YFSETQ come from the germline V gene. Deletions cut 0 bases from V and 3 bases from J, with 10 bases between. DNA of the CDR3: TGCGCCAGCAGCTTGGGGAGGGGCGGCTACGAGCAGTACTTC. Protein: CASSLGRGGYEQYF.

The chain carries TRBV23-1 and TRBJ1-5; D is ambiguous. TRBV23-1 is labeled an ORF, and its function is uncertain. There are 17 residues in the CDR3. V was pared by 0 bases and J by 7 bases, with 19 bases between. CDR3 nucleotides: TGCGCCAGCAGTCAATCGGTCCTGAGCGGTCATGGGCAGCCCCAGCATTTT. This codes for CASSQSVLSGHGQPQHF.

The chain couples TRBV12-3 or TRBV12-4 to TRBJ2-7; D is unresolved. The ends were cut back, 6 bases at V and 3 bases at J, with 9 bases in the middle. This CDR3 has 12 residues. CDR3 residues: CASSVSNYEQYF. The CDR3, as DNA: TGTGCCAGCAGCGTCAGCAACTACGAGCAGTACTTC.

This chain uses TRBV19 with TRBJ2-3, with D maybe TRBD1 (6 bases). Trimming left V 8 bases short and J 1 base short, with 13 bases between. There are 14 residues in the CDR3. CDR1 is LNHDA, CDR2 SQIVND, per germline (reference sequence). CDR3 coding DNA: TGTGCCAGTCATCGGACAGACGGCACAGATACGCAGTATTTT. Its protein product is CASHRTDGTDTQYF. The whole variable domain, filled in from reference TRBV19 and TRBJ2-3, reads DGGITQSPKYLFRKEGQNVTLSCEQNLNHDAMYWYRQDPGQGLRLIYYSQIVNDFQKGDIAEGYSVSREKKESFPLTVTSAQKNPTAFYLCASHRTDGTDTQYFGPGTRLTVL.

The rearrangement links TRBV19 to TRBJ2-6; D gene unclear. Per germline, CDR1 LNHDA and CDR2 SQIVND (reference sequence). The CDR3 extends over 16 amino acids. The V end lost 2 bases, the J end lost 0 bases, and 8 bases lay between the germline ends. The CDR3 sequence: CASSIYSVSGANVLTF. DNA for the CDR3: TGTGCCAGTAGTATATACAGCGTCTCTGGGGCCAACGTCCTGACTTTC.

This clone was detected once. V is TRBV7-6 and J is TRBJ1-1; no reliable D call. Germline loops: CDR1 SGHVS, CDR2 FNYEAQ. Trimming left V 2 bases short and J 1 base short, with 8 bases between. This CDR3 spans 14 amino acids. CDR3 amino acids: CASSLSQRNTEAFF. CDR3 nucleotide sequence: TGTGCCAGCAGCTTAAGCCAGAGGAACACTGAAGCTTTCTTT. Complete variable domain (other parts from reference TRBV7-6 and TRBJ1-1): GAGVSQSPRYKVTKRGQDVALRCDPISGHVSLYWYRQALGQGPEFLTYFNYEAQQDKSGLPNDRFSAERPEGSISTLTIQRTEQRDSAMYRCASSLSQRNTEAFFGQGTRLTVV.

The chain couples TRBV5-4 to TRBJ2-5; no firm D call. V gave up 2 bases and J gave up 3 bases, with 2 bases separating them. The CDR3 contains 11 residues. Per the germline V gene, CDR1 is SGHNT and CDR2 is YYREEE (reference sequence). The CDR3 spells CASSFKETQYF. CDR3 nucleotide sequence: TGTGCCAGCAGCTTCAAAGAGACCCAGTACTTC.

The gene calls are TRBV4-2 and TRBJ1-6; the match to TRBD1 covers 8 bases. Per germline, CDR1 LGHNA and CDR2 YNFKEQ. Trimming at V came to 0 bases and at J to 7 bases, leaving 2 bases not matched to a gene. The CDR3 consists of 15 residues. CDR3 residues: CASSQDRTGNSPLHF. CDR3 sequence (DNA): TGTGCCAGCAGCCAAGACAGGACAGGGAATTCACCCCTCCACTTT.

V is TRBV5-1 and J is TRBJ2-7, with D possibly TRBD1 on 6 matching bases. The germline gives CDR1 SGHRS, CDR2 YFSETQ. The CDR3 contains 12 residues. V lost 4 bases and J 8 bases, leaving 13 bases between the germline ends. CDR3 bases: TGCGCCAGCAGCCTCCGGACAGAACAGCAGTACTTC. As protein: CASSLRTEQQYF.